This T cell receptor beta chain was sequenced for a study of T cell repertoires in cytomegalovirus infection. Overall study: Matching HLA type and CMV infection were both indicated by public TCR beta signatures.

One entry per CDR3 protein, called by TCRdb with MiXCR from the reads. Of around 540,000 distinct CDR3 sequences detected, around 30% appear once; the ten largest clones hold around a sixth. For this clonotype: Its antigen is not identified.

Points from the study as a whole: Cumulative public TCR beta family frequency identified carriers of CMV plus the relevant HLA.

The CDR3 totals 16 residues. The V gene's germline CDR1 is MNHEY and CDR2 SMNVEV (reference sequence). J lost 1 base, V lost 8 bases, and 5 bases had no gene match. This chain joins TRBV27 and TRBJ2-3; 14 positions match TRBD2. Sequenced material: cultured PBMCs, taken from culture after CMV antigen stimulation. This sequence originates from a human donor in good health (CMV status not recorded). Some clones in this sample may be carry-over from other donors' samples. CDR3 sequence: CASRLAGGPGTDTQYF. The CDR3 DNA reads as TGTGCCAGCCGACTAGCGGGAGGGCCTGGCACAGATACGCAGTATTTT.